This T cell receptor beta chain emerged from a study of cytomegalovirus exposure and HLA in healthy donors. Researchers ran the PCR with 60 Vbeta and 13 Jbeta primers. Method: immunoSEQ multiplex PCR; TCRdb's copy keeps in-frame clones and lacks some. The sample holds 100,000 or so clones, roughly 80% seen once. Trimming pared 1 base from V and 1 base from J, leaving 7 bases between. Germline CDR1 reads LGHNA; CDR2 reads YNFKEQ. The length of the CDR3 is 14 residues. The chain carries TRBV4-2 and TRBJ1-1; no clear D gene. The source of this sequence is a male donor in good health and CMV-seropositive. The material sequenced was PBMCs. CDR3 in amino acids: CASSQVGTNTEAFF. The CDR3 DNA reads as TGTGCCAGCAGCCAAGTGGGCACGAACACTGAAGCTTTCTTT.